The 13 T cell receptor beta chains below come from one sample, sequenced in a study of human T cells and chemical hapten exposure. A single record per CDR3 protein comes from TCRdb applying MiXCR to the RACE reads. The profile covers roughly 51,000 distinct CDR3 sequences, with 9.5% to 10% appearing a single time and around 10% taken by the ten largest. This sample's time point: pre-sensitization, week 0. Documented treatment: therapeutic diphenylcyclopropenone sensitization with weekly scalp DPC. This sample comprised whole blood, obtained in connection with sensitization to the hapten diphenylcyclopropenone (DPC). These receptors all stem from a man between 35 and 55 years old with alopecia areata. Some clones in this sample may be carry-over from other donors' samples.

This rearrangement joins TRBV7-9 to TRBJ2-7, with D uncertain. The CDR3 contains 13 residues. V was cut by 2 bases and J by 3 bases, with 8 bases left in between. Germline V gives CDR1 SEHNR, CDR2 FQNEAQ (reference sequence). In DNA form, the CDR3 reads TGTGCCAGCAGCTTAATTTTGGGCTACGAGCAGTACTTC. Translating gives CASSLILGYEQYF.

The rearrangement links TRBV12-3 or TRBV12-4 to TRBJ2-4; 9 bases line up with TRBD1. J was trimmed by 7 bases and V by 4 bases; bases with no gene match: 5. The CDR3 contains 14 residues. The chain's CDR3 is CASSYGTGSNIQYF. CDR3 DNA: TGTGCCAGCAGTTACGGGACAGGGTCCAACATTCAGTACTTC.

V and J are TRBV6-2 or TRBV6-3 and TRBJ2-3; the D gene is possibly TRBD2 (6 bases). Germline loops: CDR1 MNHEY, CDR2 SVGEGT. Trimming took off 8 bases at V and 2 bases at J, with 8 bases between the two ends. The CDR3 has 12 amino acids. In DNA, the CDR3 is TGTGCCAGCTGCGGGGACACAGATACGCAGTATTTT. This codes for CASCGDTDTQYF.

The V gene is TRBV28, the J gene TRBJ1-2, with 7 nucleotides matching TRBD1. The germline CDR1 and CDR2 sequences are MDHEN and SYDVKM. This CDR3 has 13 amino acids. Trimming removed 6 bases from V and 3 bases from J; junction bases left unmatched: 4. CDR3 bases: TGTGCCAGCAGGGCCGGGACAGACTATGGCTACACCTTC. Encoded protein: CASRAGTDYGYTF.

This clonotype was observed a handful of times. V and J are TRBV12-3 or TRBV12-4 and TRBJ2-5; 8 positions match TRBD1. The CDR3 totals 14 residues. V gave up 5 bases and J gave up 4 bases; unmatched junction bases: 6. The CDR3 bases are TGTGCCAGCAGTATTTCGACAGGGGCAGAGACCCAGTACTTC. Translated, it gives CASSISTGAETQYF.

Many counts were recorded for this clonotype. V gene TRBV12-3 or TRBV12-4 combines with J gene TRBJ2-2, with a possible D match to TRBD2 (5 bases). The CDR3 is 14 amino acids. V was cut by 6 bases and J by 2 bases, with 10 bases left in between. CDR3 residues: CASSLGSNTGELFF. CDR3 nucleotides: TGTGCCAGCAGCCTAGGGAGTAACACCGGGGAGCTGTTTTTT.

This clonotype has only a few counts. CDR3 region: CASSRPGLADTGELFF. DNA of the CDR3: TGTGCCAGCAGCCGACCGGGACTAGCGGACACCGGGGAGCTGTTTTTT. The chain uses TRBV11-1 and TRBJ2-2; 11 bases are shared with TRBD2. This CDR3 contains 16 residues. Trimming cost V 5 bases and J 3 bases; bases outside gene matches: 5. Germline loops: CDR1 SGHAT, CDR2 FQDESV (reference sequence).

V gene TRBV28 combines with J gene TRBJ1-2; D gene uncertain. Germline CDR1 MDHEN, CDR2 SYDVKM. Trimming took off 4 bases at V and 5 bases at J, with 14 bases between the two ends. The CDR3 loop spans 14 amino acids. Here the CDR3 DNA reads TGTGCCAGCAGTTCCCGAAACACCGAGTATGGCTACACCTTC. Translating gives CASSSRNTEYGYTF.

This clonotype occurred a few times. The CDR3 is CASSEVGATDTQYF. For the CDR3, the DNA is TGTGCCAGCAGTGAAGTGGGGGCCACAGATACGCAGTATTTT. The V and J genes are TRBV6-2 or TRBV6-3 and TRBJ2-3, with TRBD1 as a possible D gene (6 bases). The CDR3 extends over 14 amino acids. Trimming removed 5 bases from V and 2 bases from J, with 11 bases in between. The germline V gene has CDR1 MNHEY and CDR2 SVGEGT.

This clonotype was detected only a few times. This chain joins TRBV7-2 and TRBJ1-1; D uncertain. Germline V gene lookup returns CDR1 SGHTA and CDR2 FQGNSA. Trimming stripped 4 bases from V and 8 bases from J, with 11 bases between. CDR3 length: 12 residues. CDR3 amino acids: CASSSGFSEAFF. CDR3 nucleotides: TGTGCCAGCAGCTCCGGATTCTCGGAAGCTTTCTTT.

This clonotype was found a few times. The V gene is TRBV27, the J gene TRBJ2-7; D is uncertain. Trimming pared 6 bases from V and 4 bases from J, leaving 13 bases between. The CDR3 is 13 amino acids. Germline CDR1 MNHEY, CDR2 SMNVEV (reference sequence). The CDR3 bases are TGTGCCAGCAGCTTTGGGCCAGCTTACGAGCAGTACTTC. Translated: CASSFGPAYEQYF.

A few counts support this clonotype. The CDR3 bases are TGTGCCAGCAGCCCTAGCGGGCAGGGTGAGACCCAGTACTTC. The encoded protein is CASSPSGQGETQYF. The rearrangement uses TRBV6-6 and TRBJ2-5; 8 positions match TRBD2. This CDR3 is built from 14 residues. Trimming took 6 bases from V and 5 from J; bases not matched to a gene: 8. Germline-derived CDR1 and CDR2 are MNHNY and SVGAGI (reference sequence).

The chain carries TRBV20-1 and TRBJ1-5; TRBD1 matches 8 bases. Per germline, CDR1 DFQATT and CDR2 SNEGSKA (reference sequence). V gave up 3 bases and J gave up 6 bases; unmatched junction bases: 10. The CDR3 is made up of 15 amino acids. The CDR3 is CSARSLGTGVQPQHF. The CDR3 coding sequence is TGCAGTGCTAGGTCCCTCGGGACAGGAGTTCAGCCCCAGCATTTT.